Presented here are 7 T cell receptor beta chains from one specimen sequenced in a study of T cells in Graves' hyperthyroidism and ophthalmopathy. Researchers took RNA transcripts and amplified the TCR beta CDR3 regions from them. The primer set for the first-round RT-PCR of the TCR CDR3 was HTBI. Using its own MiXCR run on the multiplex PCR reads, TCRdb lists one record per CDR3 protein. The sample contains a few hundred thousand distinct CDR3 sequences, around 42% of which appear only once. Sequenced: peripheral blood or thyroid tissue (not recorded which). Receptor source: a woman aged 18-29 years with Graves' hyperthyroidism.

This chain links TRBV25-1 with TRBJ2-7; 7 nucleotides align to TRBD1. The CDR3 is made up of 16 amino acids. Germline V gene data show CDR1 as MGHDK and CDR2 as SYGVNS. The V gene end was trimmed by 8 bases and the J gene end by 0 bases; junction bases not matched to a gene: 13. CDR3 loop: CASVGGQVTHSYEQYF. CDR3 in DNA: TGTGCCAGCGTTGGCGGACAGGTAACCCACTCCTACGAGCAGTACTTC.

The V and J genes are TRBV7-8 and TRBJ1-2, with unresolved D. Per germline, CDR1 SGHVS and CDR2 FQNEAQ. The CDR3 length is 15 residues. V was shortened by 4 bases and J by 5 bases, with 17 bases between the two germline ends. This chain's CDR3 is CASSSAPPTGYGYTF. In DNA form, the CDR3 reads TGTGCCAGCAGCTCCGCACCGCCAACGGGATATGGCTACACCTTC.

This clonotype was recorded many times. The chain recombines TRBV7-6 with TRBJ1-6; 8 bases map to TRBD1. The CDR3 spans 14 residues. The junction had 5 bases not matched to a gene; V was cut back by 4 bases and J by 9 bases. Germline V gene lookup returns CDR1 SGHVS and CDR2 FNYEAQ. The DNA for the CDR3 is TGTGCCAGCAGCTCCGGACAGGGAGGTTCACCCCTCCACTTT. It codes for CASSSGQGGSPLHF.

V and J are TRBV18 and TRBJ2-1; possibly TRBD2 for D (5 bases). The V end was cut by 6 bases, the J end by 8 bases, with 8 bases between. This CDR3 region has 11 residues. The germline V gene has CDR1 KGHSH and CDR2 LQKENI. CDR3 residues: CASSSSYEQFF. CDR3 nucleotides: TGTGCCAGCTCCTCTAGCTATGAGCAGTTCTTC.

V gene TRBV9 combines with J gene TRBJ2-5; 9 nucleotides align to TRBD2. The CDR3 length is 15 residues. Germline V gene sequence: CDR1 SGDLS, CDR2 YYNGEE. The V gene end was trimmed by 0 bases and the J gene end by 4 bases; junction bases not matched to a gene: 4. This chain's CDR3 is CASSVGLAGRETQYF. DNA of the CDR3: TGTGCCAGCAGCGTAGGGCTAGCGGGAAGAGAGACCCAGTACTTC.

This chain links TRBV2 with TRBJ2-5; TRBD2 agrees at 14 bases. The CDR3 is made up of 15 amino acids. With V trimmed by 4 bases and J by 3 bases, 1 base remained unmatched. CDR1 SNHLY and CDR2 FYNNEI come from the germline V gene. CDR3 amino acids: CASSGLAGGKETQYF. The CDR3 nucleotides read TGTGCCAGCAGTGGACTAGCGGGGGGGAAAGAGACCCAGTACTTC.

This sequence joins TRBV25-1 and TRBJ2-7; D possibly corresponds to TRBD2 (6 bases). The CDR3 has 10 amino acids. Germline V lookup: CDR1 MGHDK, CDR2 SYGVNS. Trimming removed 11 bases from V and 2 bases from J, with 7 bases in between. The CDR3 sequence is CARGAYEQYF. The CDR3 bases are TGTGCCCGCGGGGCCTACGAGCAGTACTTC.